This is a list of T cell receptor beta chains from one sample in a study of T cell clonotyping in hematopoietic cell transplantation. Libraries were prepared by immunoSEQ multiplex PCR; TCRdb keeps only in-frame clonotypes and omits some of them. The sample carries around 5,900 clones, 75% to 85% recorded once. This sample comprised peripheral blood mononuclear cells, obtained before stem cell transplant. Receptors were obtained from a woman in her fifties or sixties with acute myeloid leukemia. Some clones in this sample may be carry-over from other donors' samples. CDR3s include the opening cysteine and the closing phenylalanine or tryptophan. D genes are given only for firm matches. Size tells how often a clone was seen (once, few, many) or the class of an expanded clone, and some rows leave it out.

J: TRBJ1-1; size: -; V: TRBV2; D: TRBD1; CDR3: CASSQQGARGTEAFF; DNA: TGTGCCAGCTCTCAGCAGGGGGCAAGGGGCACTGAAGCTTTCTTT
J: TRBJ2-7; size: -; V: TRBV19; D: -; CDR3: CASSIGLNSYEQYF; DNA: TGTGCCAGTAGTATTGGATTAAACTCCTACGAGCAGTACTTC
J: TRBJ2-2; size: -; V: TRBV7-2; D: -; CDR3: CASTLATGELFF; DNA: TGTGCCAGCACTCTAGCTACCGGGGAGCTGTTTTTT
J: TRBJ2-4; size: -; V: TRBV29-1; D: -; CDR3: CSVEDSDDIQYF; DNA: TGCAGCGTTGAAGATTCAGACGACATTCAGTACTTC
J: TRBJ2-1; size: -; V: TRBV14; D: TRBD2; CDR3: CASSRWASGEDEQFF; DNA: TGTGCCAGCAGCCGGTGGGCTAGCGGGGAGGATGAGCAGTTCTTC
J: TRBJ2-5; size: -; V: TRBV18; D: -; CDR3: CASSPGSVGSETQYF; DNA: TGTGCCAGCTCACCAGGGTCGGTAGGCTCAGAGACCCAGTACTTC
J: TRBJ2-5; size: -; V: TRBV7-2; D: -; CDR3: CASSLRVWETQYF; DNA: TGTGCCAGCAGCCTAAGGGTCTGGGAGACCCAGTACTTC
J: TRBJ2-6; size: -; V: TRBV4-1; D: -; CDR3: CASSSNSGGAVANVLTF; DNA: TGCGCCAGCAGTTCAAACTCCGGGGGCGCGGTGGCCAACGTCCTGACTTTC
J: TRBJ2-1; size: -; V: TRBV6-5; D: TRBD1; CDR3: CASSFGTGAWDEQFF; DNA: TGTGCCAGCAGCTTTGGTACAGGGGCTTGGGATGAGCAGTTCTTC
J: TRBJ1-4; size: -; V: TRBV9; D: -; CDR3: CASSRTPDGATNEKLFF; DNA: TGTGCCAGCAGCCGTACCCCAGACGGTGCAACTAATGAAAAACTGTTTTTT
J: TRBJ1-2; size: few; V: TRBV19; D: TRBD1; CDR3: CASGQAYGYTF; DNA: TGTGCCAGTGGACAGGCGTATGGCTACACCTTC
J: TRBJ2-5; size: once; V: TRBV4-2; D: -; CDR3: CASSQEEAEETQYF; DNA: TGTGCCAGCAGCCAAGAAGAAGCGGAAGAGACCCAGTACTTC
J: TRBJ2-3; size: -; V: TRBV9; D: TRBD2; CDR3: CASSVVTGGAEDTQYF; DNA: TGTGCCAGCAGCGTAGTCACCGGGGGGGCAGAAGATACGCAGTATTTT
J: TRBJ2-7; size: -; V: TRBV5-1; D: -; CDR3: CASRDPGGDYEQYF; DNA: TGCGCCAGCAGAGACCCTGGAGGAGACTACGAGCAGTACTTC
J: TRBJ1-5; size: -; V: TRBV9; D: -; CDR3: CASSVEPGLKPQHF; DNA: TGTGCCAGCAGCGTAGAACCGGGGTTGAAGCCCCAGCATTTT
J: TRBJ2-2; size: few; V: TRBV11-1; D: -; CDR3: CASSLMGGVPGELFF; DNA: TGTGCCAGCAGCTTAATGGGGGGTGTCCCCGGGGAGCTGTTTTTT
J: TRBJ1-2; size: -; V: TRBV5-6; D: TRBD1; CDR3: CASSLGTGSYGYTF; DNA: TGTGCCAGCAGCTTGGGGACAGGGTCCTATGGCTACACCTTC
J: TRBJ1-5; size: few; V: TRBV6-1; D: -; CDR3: CASKQERGNQPQHF; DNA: TGTGCCAGCAAACAAGAACGGGGCAATCAGCCCCAGCATTTT
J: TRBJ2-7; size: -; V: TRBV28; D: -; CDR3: CASSGGPKSSYEQYF; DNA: TGTGCCAGCAGCGGAGGACCGAAGAGCTCCTACGAGCAGTACTTC
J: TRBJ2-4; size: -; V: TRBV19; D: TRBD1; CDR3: CASSTQGLAKNIQYF; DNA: TGTGCCAGTAGTACACAGGGGTTAGCCAAAAACATTCAGTACTTC
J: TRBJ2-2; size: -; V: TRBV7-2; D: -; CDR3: CASSPEIVDTGELFF; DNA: TGTGCCAGCAGCCCCGAGATTGTGGACACCGGGGAGCTGTTTTTT
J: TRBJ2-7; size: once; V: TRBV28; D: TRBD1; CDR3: CANKLKGQSAYEQYF; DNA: TGTGCCAATAAACTGAAGGGACAGTCCGCCTACGAGCAGTACTTC
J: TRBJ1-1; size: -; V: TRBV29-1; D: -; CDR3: CSACVGPEAFF; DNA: TGCAGCGCATGTGTGGGTCCAGAAGCTTTCTTT
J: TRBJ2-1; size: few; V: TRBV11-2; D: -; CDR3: CASSLPGRAEQFF; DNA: TGTGCCAGCAGTCTCCCCGGGAGAGCTGAGCAGTTCTTC
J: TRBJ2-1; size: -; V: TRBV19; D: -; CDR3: CASRGGNEQFF; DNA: TGTGCCAGTAGAGGGGGAAATGAGCAGTTCTTC
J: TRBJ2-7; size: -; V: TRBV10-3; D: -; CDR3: CAISESISGRAYEQYF; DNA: TGTGCCATCAGTGAGTCGATTTCGGGCAGGGCGTACGAGCAGTACTTC
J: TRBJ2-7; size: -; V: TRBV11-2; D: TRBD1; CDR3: CASSADRGRYEQYF; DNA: TGTGCCAGCAGCGCCGACAGGGGACGGTACGAGCAGTACTTC
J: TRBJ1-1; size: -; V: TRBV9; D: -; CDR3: CASSEADTIDFNTEAFF; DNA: TGTGCCAGCAGCGAGGCTGACACGATCGATTTTAACACTGAAGCTTTCTTT
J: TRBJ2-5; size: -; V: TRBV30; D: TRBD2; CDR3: CAWTVGLAVQETQYF; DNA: TGTGCCTGGACGGTCGGACTAGCGGTTCAAGAGACCCAGTACTTC
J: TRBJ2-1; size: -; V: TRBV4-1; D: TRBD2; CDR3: CASSPRTSGFGNEQFF; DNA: TGCGCCAGCAGCCCTAGGACTAGCGGGTTTGGAAATGAGCAGTTCTTC
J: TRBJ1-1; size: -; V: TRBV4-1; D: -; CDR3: CASSHRTVDTEAFF; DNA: TGCGCCAGCAGCCACCGGACAGTTGACACTGAAGCTTTCTTT
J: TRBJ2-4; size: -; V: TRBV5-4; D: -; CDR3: CASSLGRSQLAKNIQYF; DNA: TGTGCCAGCAGCTTGGGAAGAAGTCAACTAGCCAAAAACATTCAGTACTTC
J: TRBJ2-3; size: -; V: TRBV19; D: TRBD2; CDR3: CASSIFGLAGPGRGSTDTQYF; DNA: TGTGCCAGTAGTATCTTCGGCCTAGCGGGCCCGGGGAGAGGGAGCACAGATACGCAGTATTTT
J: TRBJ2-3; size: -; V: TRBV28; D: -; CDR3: CASTWEGGDTQYF; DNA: TGTGCCAGCACCTGGGAAGGTGGGGATACGCAGTATTTT
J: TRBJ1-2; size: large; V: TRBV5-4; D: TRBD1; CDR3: CASSLGQGTDANYGYTF; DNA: TGTGCCAGCAGCCTGGGACAGGGAACCGACGCTAACTATGGCTACACCTTC
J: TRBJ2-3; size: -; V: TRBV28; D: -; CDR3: CASRQGWGTDTQYF; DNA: TGTGCCAGCAGACAGGGTTGGGGCACAGATACGCAGTATTTT
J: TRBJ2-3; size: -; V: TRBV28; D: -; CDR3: CASSFEAHTQYF; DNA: TGTGCCAGCAGTTTTGAGGCCCATACGCAGTATTTT
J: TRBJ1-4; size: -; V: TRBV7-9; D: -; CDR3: CASSLVGTGLINEKLFF; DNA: TGTGCCAGCAGCTTGGTTGGAACAGGGCTTATTAATGAAAAACTGTTTTTT
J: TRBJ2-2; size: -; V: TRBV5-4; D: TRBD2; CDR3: CASSFASGGSGELFF; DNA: TGTGCCAGCAGCTTCGCTAGCGGGGGTTCCGGGGAGCTGTTTTTT
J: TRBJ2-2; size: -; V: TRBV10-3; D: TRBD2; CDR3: CAISGGLAGTGELFF; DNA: TGTGCCATCAGTGGGGGACTAGCAGGCACCGGGGAGCTGTTTTTT
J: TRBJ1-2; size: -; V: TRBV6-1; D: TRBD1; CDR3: CASSESGQYYGYTF; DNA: TGTGCCAGCAGTGAATCGGGACAGTATTATGGCTACACCTTC
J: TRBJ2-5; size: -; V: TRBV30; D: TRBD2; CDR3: CAWSVTGGQETQYF; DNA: TGTGCCTGGAGTGTAACCGGGGGGCAAGAGACCCAGTACTTC
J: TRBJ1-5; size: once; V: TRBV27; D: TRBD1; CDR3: CASSSTGDSNQPQHF; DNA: TGTGCCAGCAGTTCGACAGGGGATAGCAATCAGCCCCAGCATTTT
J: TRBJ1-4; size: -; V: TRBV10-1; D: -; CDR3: CASSDQGEKLFF; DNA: TGCGCCAGCAGTGATCAGGGGGAAAAACTGTTTTTT
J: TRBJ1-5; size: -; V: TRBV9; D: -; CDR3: CASSTQDGQPQHF; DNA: TGTGCCAGCAGCACTCAAGACGGACAGCCCCAGCATTTT
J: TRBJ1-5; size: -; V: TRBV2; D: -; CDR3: CASSPWTLADQPQHF; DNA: TGTGCCAGCAGTCCATGGACCCTCGCTGACCAGCCCCAGCATTTT
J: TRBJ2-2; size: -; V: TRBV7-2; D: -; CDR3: CASSFSSTLGGTGELFF; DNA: TGTGCCAGCAGCTTCAGCTCCACCCTGGGGGGAACCGGGGAGCTGTTTTTT
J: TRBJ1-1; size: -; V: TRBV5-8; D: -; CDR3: CASILSSFPGTEAFF; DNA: TGTGCCAGCATCCTCTCTTCCTTCCCGGGTACTGAAGCTTTCTTT
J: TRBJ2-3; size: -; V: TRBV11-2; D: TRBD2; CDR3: CASSLIGRGSTDTQYF; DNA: TGTGCCAGCAGCTTAATCGGGAGGGGGAGCACAGATACGCAGTATTTT
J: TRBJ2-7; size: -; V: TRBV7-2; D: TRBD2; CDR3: CASSLAGGRADESYEQYF; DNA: TGTGCCAGCAGCTTAGCGGGCGGGAGGGCCGACGAATCCTACGAGCAGTACTTC
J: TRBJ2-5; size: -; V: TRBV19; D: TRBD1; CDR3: CASSTGGSETQYF; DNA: TGTGCCAGTAGTACAGGGGGCTCGGAGACCCAGTACTTC
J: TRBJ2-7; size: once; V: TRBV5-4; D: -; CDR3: CASSLDSRAPYEQYF; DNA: TGTGCCAGCAGCTTGGATTCTAGAGCCCCCTACGAGCAGTACTTC
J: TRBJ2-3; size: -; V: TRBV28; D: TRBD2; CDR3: CASSSAGAGGLLTDTQYF; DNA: TGTGCCAGCAGTTCCGCCGGAGCGGGAGGCCTTCTCACAGATACGCAGTATTTT
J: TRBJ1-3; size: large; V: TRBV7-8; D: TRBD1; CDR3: CASSLTTGGAGNTIYF; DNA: TGTGCCAGCAGCTTAACTACAGGGGGAGCAGGAAACACCATATATTTT